The source of this T cell receptor (beta chain) is a study of graft-versus-host responses after intestinal transplantation. About the study: Every recipient underwent anti-thymocyte globulin induction, then tacrolimus and steroids for three to four years. Study-level findings and limits: GvH clones surfaced in recipient marrow, some emerging earlier in ileum or blood. The highest levels of circulating GvH clones went along with early declines in HvG clones after transplant. Patients who carried graft-donor T cell macrochimerism also had high graft-versus-host to host-versus-graft clonal ratios in their allografts.

Details on this clone: Its antigen is as yet unknown.

V dropped 1 base and J dropped 3 bases, with 11 bases sitting between them. The CDR3 loop spans 15 amino acids. Germline CDR1 reads LNHDA; CDR2 reads SQIVND (reference sequence). Profiled with immunoSEQ multiplex PCR; TCRdb holds only in-frame clones, not every one. The sample consists of tens of thousands of clones, 94% of them appearing once. The starting material was unstimulated CD4+ T cells sorted from spleen or lymph node cells, obtained before transplant. The rearrangement links TRBV19 to TRBJ2-3, with a tentative D call TRBD1 (6 bases). This TCR derives from a human donor who was the organ donor for an intestinal transplant. The CDR3 DNA reads as TGTGCCAGTAGTATAGGAGCCGGGACAACAGATACGCAGTATTTT. Translating gives CASSIGAGTTDTQYF.